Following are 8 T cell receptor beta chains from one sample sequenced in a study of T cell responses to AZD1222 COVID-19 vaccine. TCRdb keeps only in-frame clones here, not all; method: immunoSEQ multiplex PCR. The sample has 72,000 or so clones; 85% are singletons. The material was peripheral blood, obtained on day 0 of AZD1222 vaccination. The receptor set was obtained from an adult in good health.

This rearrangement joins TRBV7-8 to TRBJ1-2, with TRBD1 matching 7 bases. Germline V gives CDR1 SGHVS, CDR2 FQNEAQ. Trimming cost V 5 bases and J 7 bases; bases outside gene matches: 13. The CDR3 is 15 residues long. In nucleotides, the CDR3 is TGTGCCAGCAGCCCTTGGGGACAGCCGTCGGGTGGCTACACCTTC. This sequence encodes CASSPWGQPSGGYTF.

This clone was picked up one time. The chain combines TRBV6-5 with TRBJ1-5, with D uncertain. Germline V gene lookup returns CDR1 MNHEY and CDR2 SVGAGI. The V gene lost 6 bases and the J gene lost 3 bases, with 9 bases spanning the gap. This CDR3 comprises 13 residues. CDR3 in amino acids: CASSTDYNQPQHF. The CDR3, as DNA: TGTGCCAGCAGCACAGACTACAATCAGCCCCAGCATTTT.

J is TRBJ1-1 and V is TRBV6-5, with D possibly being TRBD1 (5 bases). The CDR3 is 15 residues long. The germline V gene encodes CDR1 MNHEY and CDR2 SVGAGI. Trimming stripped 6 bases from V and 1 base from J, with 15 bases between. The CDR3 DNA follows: TGTGCCAGCAGGAATTCCGGGACGGAGAACACTGAAGCTTTCTTT. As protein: CASRNSGTENTEAFF.

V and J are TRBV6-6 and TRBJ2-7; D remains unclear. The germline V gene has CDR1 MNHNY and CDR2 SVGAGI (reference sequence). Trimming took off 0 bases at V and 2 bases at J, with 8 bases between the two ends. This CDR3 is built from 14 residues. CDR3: CASSYSSGPYEQYF. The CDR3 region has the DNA TGTGCCAGCAGTTACTCAAGTGGCCCCTACGAGCAGTACTTC.

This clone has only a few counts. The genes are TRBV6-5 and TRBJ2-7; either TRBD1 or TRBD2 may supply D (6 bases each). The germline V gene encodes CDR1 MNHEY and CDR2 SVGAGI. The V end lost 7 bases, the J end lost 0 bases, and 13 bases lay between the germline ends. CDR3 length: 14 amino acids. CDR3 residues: CASIGEGGSYEQYF. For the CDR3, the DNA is TGTGCCAGCATCGGTGAGGGGGGCTCCTACGAGCAGTACTTC.

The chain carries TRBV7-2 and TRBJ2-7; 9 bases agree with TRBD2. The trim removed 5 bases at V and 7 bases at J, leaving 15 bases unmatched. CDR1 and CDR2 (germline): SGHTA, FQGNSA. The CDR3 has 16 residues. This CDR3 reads CASSQGGSGRSREQYF. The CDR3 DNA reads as TGTGCCAGCAGCCAGGGAGGGAGCGGGAGGAGCCGGGAGCAGTACTTC.

CDR3 DNA: TGTGCCTGGAGTGTAGTGGGGGGCGGGTACGAGCAGTACTTC. Translated: CAWSVVGGGYEQYF. This chain links TRBV30 with TRBJ2-7; D may be TRBD1 or TRBD2 (6 bases each). Trimming cost V 0 bases and J 4 bases, with 13 bases left between them. CDR1 is GTSNPN, CDR2 SVGIG, per germline (reference sequence). This CDR3 spans 14 amino acids. The full variable domain, in which reference TRBV30 and TRBJ2-7 provide the parts outside the CDR3, is SQTIHQWPATLVQPVGSPLSLECTVEGTSNPNLYWYRQAAGRGLQLLFYSVGIGQISSEVPQNLSASRPQDRQFILSSKKLLLSDSGFYLCAWSVVGGGYEQYFGPGTRLTVT.

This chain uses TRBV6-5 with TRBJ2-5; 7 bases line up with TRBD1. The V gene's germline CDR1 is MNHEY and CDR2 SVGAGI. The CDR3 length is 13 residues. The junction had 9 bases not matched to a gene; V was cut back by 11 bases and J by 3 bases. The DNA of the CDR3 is TGTGCCTGTGGGACAGACTCAGAAGAGACCCAGTACTTC. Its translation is CACGTDSEETQYF.